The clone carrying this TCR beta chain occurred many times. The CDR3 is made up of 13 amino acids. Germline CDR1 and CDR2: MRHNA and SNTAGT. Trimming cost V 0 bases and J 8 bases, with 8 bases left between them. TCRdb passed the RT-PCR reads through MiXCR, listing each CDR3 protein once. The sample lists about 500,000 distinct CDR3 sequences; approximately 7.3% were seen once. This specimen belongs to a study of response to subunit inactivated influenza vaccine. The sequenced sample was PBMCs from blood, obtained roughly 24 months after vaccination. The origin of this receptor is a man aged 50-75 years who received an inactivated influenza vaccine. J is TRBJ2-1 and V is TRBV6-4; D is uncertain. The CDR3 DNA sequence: TGTGCCAGCAGTGACTCTGAGCGCGATGAGCAGTTCTTC. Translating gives CASSDSERDEQFF.